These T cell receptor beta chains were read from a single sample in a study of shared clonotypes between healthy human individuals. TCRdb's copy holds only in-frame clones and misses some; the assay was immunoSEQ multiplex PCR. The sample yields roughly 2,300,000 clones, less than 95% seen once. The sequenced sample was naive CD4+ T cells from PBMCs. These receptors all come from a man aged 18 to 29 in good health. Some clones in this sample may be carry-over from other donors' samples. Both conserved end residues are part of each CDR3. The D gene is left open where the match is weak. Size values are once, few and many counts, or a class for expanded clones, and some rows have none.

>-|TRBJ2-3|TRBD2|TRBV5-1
TGCGCCAGCAGCTCGGGCACTAGCGGCACCACAGATACGCAGTATTTT
CASSSGTSGTTDTQYF
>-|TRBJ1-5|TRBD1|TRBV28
TGTGCCAGCAGTTTATCTGGGGACAGTCGGGAGCCCCAGCATTTT
CASSLSGDSREPQHF
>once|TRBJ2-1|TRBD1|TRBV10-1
TGCGCCAGCAGTGGAGGTCCCGGGACAGTAAGCGACAATGAGCAGTTCTTC
CASSGGPGTVSDNEQFF
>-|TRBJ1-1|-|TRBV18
TGTGCCAGCTCACCGTACAGTAGGATAATGAACACTGAAGCTTTCTTT
CASSPYSRIMNTEAFF
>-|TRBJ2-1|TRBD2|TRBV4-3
TGCGCCAGCAGCCAAGATTTAGGGACTAGGGCCTACAATGAGCAGTTCTTC
CASSQDLGTRAYNEQFF
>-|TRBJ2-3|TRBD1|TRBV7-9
TGTGCCAGCAGCCAAGGACAGGGGGCTGTAGATACGCAGTATTTT
CASSQGQGAVDTQYF
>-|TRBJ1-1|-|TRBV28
TGTGCCGGAGGGGCCTCGAACACTGAAGCTTTCTTT
CAGGASNTEAFF
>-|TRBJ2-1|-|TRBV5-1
TGCGCCAGCACCCTTGGAGGGCGAGTCGATTACAGGGAGCAGTTCTTC
CASTLGGRVDYREQFF
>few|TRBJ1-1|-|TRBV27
TGTGCCAGCCCCCCGGAGGACACTGAAGCTTTCTTT
CASPPEDTEAFF
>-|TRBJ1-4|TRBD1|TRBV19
TGTGCCAGTAGTACCTGGACAGGGGAGGGTTACGAAAAACTGTTTTTT
CASSTWTGEGYEKLFF
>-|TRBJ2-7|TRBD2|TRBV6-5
TGTGCCAGCAGTAGGACTAGCGGGACCTACGAGCAGTACTTC
CASSRTSGTYEQYF
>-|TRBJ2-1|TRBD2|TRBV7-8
TGTGCCAGCAGCTTTGGACTAGCGGGAGCTAGTGAGCAGTTCTTC
CASSFGLAGASEQFF
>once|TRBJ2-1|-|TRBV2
TGTGCCAGCAGTGACCAAGGGGCGGGCAATGAGCAGTTCTTC
CASSDQGAGNEQFF
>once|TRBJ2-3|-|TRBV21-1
TGTGCCAGCAGCAAGGGGGAGAAGGGCAGAACCACAGATACGCAGTATTTT
CASSKGEKGRTTDTQYF
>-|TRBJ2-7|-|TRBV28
TGTGCCAGCAGTTATCAGGGGCTCAACGAGCAGTACTTC
CASSYQGLNEQYF
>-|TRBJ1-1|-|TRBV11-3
TGTGCCAGCAGCTTGGATAGAGGGAACACTGAAGCTTTCTTT
CASSLDRGNTEAFF
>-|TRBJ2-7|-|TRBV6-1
TGTGCCAGCATCCGGTTTGGGGGGGCGTACGAGCAGTACTTC
CASIRFGGAYEQYF
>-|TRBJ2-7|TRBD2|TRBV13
TGTGCCAGCAGCTTAGGACTAGCGGAGCCCTACGAGCAGTACTTC
CASSLGLAEPYEQYF
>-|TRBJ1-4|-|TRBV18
TGTGCCAGCTCGCAGGGGATTGATGAAAAACTGTTTTTT
CASSQGIDEKLFF
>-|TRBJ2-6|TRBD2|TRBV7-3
TGTGCCAGCAGCTTAATGACTAGCGGAAGCTCTGGGGCCAACGTCCTGACTTTC
CASSLMTSGSSGANVLTF
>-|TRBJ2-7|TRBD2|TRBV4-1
TGCGCCAGCAGCACGACTAGCGGAGGGTACGAGCAGTACTTC
CASSTTSGGYEQYF
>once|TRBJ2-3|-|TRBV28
TGTGCCAGCACCCATGGGGGAGGGGGCTCCTTGGGTACGCAGTATTTT
CASTHGGGGSLGTQYF
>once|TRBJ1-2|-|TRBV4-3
TGCGCCAGCAGCCCCCAACACGTTCGCTATGGCTACACCTTC
CASSPQHVRYGYTF
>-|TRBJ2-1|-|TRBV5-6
TGTGCCAGCACCTTGGCCGGCCGGGGCTCCAATGAGCAGTTCTTC
CASTLAGRGSNEQFF
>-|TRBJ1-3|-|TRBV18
TGTGCCAGCTCACCGAGCTCTGGAAACACCATATATTTT
CASSPSSGNTIYF
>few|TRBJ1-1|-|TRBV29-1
TGCAGCGTTGTTGGGAGGTCGGACACTGAAGCTTTCTTT
CSVVGRSDTEAFF
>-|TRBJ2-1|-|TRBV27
TGTGCCAGCAGTTTAACCGGGAGCTCCTACAATGAGCAGTTCTTC
CASSLTGSSYNEQFF